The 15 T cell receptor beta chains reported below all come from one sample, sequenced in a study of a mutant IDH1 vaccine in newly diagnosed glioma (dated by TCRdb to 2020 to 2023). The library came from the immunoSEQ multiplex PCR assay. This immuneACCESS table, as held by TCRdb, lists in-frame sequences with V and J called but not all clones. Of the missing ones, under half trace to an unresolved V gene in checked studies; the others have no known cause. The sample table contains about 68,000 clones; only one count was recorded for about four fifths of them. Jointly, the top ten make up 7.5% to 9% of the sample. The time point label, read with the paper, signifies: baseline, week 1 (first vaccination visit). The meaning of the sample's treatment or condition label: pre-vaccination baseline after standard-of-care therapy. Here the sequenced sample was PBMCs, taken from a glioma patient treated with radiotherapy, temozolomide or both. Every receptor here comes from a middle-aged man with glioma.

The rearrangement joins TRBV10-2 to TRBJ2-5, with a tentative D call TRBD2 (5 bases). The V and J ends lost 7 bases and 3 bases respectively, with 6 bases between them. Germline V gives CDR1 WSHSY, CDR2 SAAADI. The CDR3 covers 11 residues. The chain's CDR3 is CASMREETQYF. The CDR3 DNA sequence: TGCGCCAGCATGAGGGAAGAGACCCAGTACTTC.

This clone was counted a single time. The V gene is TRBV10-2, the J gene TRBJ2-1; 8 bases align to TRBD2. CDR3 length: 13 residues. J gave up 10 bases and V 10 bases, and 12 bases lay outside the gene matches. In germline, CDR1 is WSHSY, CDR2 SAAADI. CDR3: CATKAGGAHEQFF. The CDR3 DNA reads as TGCGCCACCAAGGCCGGGGGGGCACACGAGCAGTTCTTC.

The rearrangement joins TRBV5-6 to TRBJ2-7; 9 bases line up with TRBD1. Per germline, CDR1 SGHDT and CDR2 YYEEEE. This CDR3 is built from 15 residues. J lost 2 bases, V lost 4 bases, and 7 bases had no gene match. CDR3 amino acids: CASSQGQGMTYEQYF. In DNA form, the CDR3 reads TGTGCCAGCAGCCAGGGACAGGGTATGACCTACGAGCAGTACTTC.

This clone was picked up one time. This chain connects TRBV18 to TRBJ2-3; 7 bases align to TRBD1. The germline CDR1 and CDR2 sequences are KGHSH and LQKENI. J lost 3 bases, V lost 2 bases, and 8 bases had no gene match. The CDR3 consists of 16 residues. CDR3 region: CASSPGRAGGTDTQYF. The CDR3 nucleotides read TGTGCCAGCTCACCAGGAAGGGCAGGGGGAACAGATACGCAGTATTTT.

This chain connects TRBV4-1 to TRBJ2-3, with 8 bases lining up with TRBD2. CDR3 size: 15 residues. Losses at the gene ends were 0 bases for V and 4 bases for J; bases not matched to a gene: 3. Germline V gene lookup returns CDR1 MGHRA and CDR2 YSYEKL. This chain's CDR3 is CASSQEPGGADTQYF. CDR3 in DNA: TGCGCCAGCAGCCAAGAACCGGGGGGGGCAGATACGCAGTATTTT.

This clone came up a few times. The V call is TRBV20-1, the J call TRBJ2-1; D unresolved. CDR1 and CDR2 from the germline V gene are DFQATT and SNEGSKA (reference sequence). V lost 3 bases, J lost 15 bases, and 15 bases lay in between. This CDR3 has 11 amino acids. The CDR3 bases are TGCAGTGCTAGTTCGGAGTTCGACGGGTTCTTC. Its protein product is CSASSEFDGFF.

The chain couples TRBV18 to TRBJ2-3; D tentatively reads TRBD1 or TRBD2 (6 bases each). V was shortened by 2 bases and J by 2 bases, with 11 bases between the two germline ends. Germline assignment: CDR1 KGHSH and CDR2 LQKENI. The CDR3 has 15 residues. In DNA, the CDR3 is TGTGCCAGCTCACCAGGGGGGCGCAACACAGATACGCAGTATTTT. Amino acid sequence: CASSPGGRNTDTQYF.

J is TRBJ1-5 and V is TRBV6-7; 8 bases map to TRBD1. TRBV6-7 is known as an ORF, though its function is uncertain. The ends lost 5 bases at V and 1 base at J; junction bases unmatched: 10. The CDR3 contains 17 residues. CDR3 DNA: TGTGCCAGCAGTCATACGCCAGGGGGCGAAAGCAATCAGCCCCAGCATTTT. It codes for CASSHTPGGESNQPQHF.

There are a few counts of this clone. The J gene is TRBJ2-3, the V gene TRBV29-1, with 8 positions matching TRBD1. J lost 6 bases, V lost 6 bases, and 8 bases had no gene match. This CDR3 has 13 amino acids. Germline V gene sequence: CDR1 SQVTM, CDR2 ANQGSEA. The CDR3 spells CSVATGARDTQYF. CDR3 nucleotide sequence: TGCAGCGTCGCGACAGGGGCCCGCGATACGCAGTATTTT.

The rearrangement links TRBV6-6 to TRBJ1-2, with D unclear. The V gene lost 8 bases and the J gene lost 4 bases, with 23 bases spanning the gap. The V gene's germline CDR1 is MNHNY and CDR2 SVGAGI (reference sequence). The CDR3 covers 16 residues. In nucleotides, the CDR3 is TGTGCCAGCTTTTCTCTCACAGAGACCCCTATCTATGGCTACACCTTC. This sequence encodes CASFSLTETPIYGYTF.

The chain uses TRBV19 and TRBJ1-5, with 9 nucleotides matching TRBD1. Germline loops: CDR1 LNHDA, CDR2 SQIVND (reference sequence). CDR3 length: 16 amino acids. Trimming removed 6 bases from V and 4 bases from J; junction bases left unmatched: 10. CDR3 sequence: CASSEGTGWANQPQHF. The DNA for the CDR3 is TGTGCCAGTAGCGAAGGGACAGGGTGGGCGAATCAGCCCCAGCATTTT.

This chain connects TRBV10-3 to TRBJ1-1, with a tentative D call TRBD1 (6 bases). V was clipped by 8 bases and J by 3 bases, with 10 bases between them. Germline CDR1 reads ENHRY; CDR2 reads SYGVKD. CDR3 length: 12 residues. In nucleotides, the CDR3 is TGTGCCATCGCCAGGGGCGACACTGAAGCTTTCTTT. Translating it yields CAIARGDTEAFF.

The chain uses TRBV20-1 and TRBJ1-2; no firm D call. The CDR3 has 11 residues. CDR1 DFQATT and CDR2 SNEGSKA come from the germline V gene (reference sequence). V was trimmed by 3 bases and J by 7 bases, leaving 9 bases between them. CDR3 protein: CSARALSGYTF. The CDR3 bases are TGCAGTGCTAGGGCCCTGAGTGGCTACACCTTC.

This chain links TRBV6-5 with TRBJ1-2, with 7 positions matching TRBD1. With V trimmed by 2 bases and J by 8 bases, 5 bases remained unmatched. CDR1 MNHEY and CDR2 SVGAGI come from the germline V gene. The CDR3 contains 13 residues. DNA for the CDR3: TGTGCCAGCAGTTACCTTGACAGGGACGGCTACACCTTC. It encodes CASSYLDRDGYTF.

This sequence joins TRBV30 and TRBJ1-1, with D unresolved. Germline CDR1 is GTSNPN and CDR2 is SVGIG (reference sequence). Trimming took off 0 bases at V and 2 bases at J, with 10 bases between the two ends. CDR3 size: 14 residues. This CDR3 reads CAWSVRLGNTEAFF. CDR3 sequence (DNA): TGTGCCTGGAGTGTAAGGCTGGGTAACACTGAAGCTTTCTTT.